The clone carrying this T cell receptor (beta chain) came up a few times. Its antigen remains unknown. This sample stems from a study of cytomegalovirus exposure and HLA in healthy donors. Whole-study context: The study's early data release held some 85 million unique TCRs from HLA-typed donors. Findings of the study overall: Among the sequence variants, a highly shared cluster was likely an artifact of sequencing. Presence/absence results assume similar sequencing depth per donor, which may not hold. It was approximately 170 TCR beta chains that were listed as cytomegalovirus-associated.

V trimming: 6 bases; J trimming: 2 bases; junction bases outside the gene matches: 11. CDR1 MDHEN and CDR2 SYDVKM come from the germline V gene. The CDR3 runs to 16 residues. The PCR had 60 Vbeta and 13 Jbeta primers. Generated by immunoSEQ multiplex PCR, the TCRdb table keeps only in-frame clones and is missing some. The data contain some 130,000 clones, less than 85% of them singletons. The clonotype originates from a man aged 25-40 years in good health and CMV-seronegative. The specimen was PBMCs. The genes are TRBV28 and TRBJ1-2, with 8 bases lining up with TRBD1. The CDR3, as DNA: TGTGCCAGCAGCGAAGAAAGGACAGGGTACAACTATGGCTACACCTTC. Its translation is CASSEERTGYNYGYTF.